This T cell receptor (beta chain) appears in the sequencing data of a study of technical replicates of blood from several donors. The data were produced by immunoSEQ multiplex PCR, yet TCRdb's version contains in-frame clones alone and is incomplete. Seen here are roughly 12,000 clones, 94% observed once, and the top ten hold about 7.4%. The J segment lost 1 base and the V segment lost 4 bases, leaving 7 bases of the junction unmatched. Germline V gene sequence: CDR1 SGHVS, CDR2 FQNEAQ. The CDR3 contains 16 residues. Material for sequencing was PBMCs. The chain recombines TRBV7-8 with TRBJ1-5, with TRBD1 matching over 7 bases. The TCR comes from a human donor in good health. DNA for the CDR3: TGTGCCAGCAGCTCCGGGACAGTTACGAGCAATCAGCCCCAGCATTTT. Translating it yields CASSSGTVTSNQPQHF.